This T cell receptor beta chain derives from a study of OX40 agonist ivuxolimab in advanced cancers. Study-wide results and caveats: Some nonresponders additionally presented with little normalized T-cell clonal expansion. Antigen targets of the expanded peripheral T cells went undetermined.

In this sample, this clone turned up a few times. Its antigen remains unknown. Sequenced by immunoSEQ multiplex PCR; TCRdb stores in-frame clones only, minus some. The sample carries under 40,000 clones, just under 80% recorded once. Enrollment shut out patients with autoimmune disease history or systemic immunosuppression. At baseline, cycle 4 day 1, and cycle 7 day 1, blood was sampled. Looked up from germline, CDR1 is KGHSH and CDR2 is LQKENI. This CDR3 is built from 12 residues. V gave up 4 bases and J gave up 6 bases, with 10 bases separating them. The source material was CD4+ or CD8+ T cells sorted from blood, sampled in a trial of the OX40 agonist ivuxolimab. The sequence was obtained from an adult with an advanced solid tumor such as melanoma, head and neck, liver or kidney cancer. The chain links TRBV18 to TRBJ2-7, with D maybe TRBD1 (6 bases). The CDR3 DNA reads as TGTGCCAGCTCACGACGGGACACCGAGCAGTACTTC. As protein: CASSRRDTEQYF.